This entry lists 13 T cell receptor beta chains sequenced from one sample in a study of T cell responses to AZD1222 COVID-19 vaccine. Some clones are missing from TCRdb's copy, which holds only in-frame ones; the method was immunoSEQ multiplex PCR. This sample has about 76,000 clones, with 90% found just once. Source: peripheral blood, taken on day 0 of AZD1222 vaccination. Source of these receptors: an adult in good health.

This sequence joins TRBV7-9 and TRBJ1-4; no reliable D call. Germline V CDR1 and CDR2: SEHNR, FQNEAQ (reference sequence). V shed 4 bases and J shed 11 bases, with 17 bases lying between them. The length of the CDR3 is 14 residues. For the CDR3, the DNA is TGTGCCAGCAGCTCGGACGGAGGAGTGGTGAAACTGTTTTTT. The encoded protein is CASSSDGGVVKLFF. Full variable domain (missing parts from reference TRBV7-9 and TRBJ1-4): DTGVSQNPRHKITKRGQNVTFRCDPISEHNRLYWYRQTLGQGPEFLTYFQNEAQLEKSRLLSDRFSAERPKGSFSTLEIQRTEQGDSAMYLCASSSDGGVVKLFFGSGTQLSVL.

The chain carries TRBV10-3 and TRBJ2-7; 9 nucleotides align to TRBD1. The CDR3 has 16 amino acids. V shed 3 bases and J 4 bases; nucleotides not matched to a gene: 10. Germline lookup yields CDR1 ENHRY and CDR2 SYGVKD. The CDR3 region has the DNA TGTGCCATCAGTGACCCTACCGGGACAGGGTTTTACGAGCAGTACTTC. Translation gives CAISDPTGTGFYEQYF.

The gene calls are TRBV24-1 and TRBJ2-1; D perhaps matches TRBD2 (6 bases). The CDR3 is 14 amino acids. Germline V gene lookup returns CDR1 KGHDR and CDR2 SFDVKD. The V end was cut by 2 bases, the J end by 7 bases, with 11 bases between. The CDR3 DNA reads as TGTGCCACCAGTGATTATGACGGGGGAAATGAGCAGTTCTTC. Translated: CATSDYDGGNEQFF.

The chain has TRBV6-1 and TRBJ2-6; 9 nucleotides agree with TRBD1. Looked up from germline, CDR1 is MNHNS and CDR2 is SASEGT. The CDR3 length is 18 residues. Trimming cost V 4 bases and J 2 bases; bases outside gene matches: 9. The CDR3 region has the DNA TGTGCCAGCAGTGGCCCGACAGGGGGAGATACTGGGGCCAACGTCCTGACTTTC. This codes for CASSGPTGGDTGANVLTF.

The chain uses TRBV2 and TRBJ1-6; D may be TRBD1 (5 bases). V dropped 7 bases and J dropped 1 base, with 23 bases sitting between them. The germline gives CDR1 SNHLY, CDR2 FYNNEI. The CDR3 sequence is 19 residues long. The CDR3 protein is CASTEWVRVPGSYNSPLHF. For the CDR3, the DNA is TGTGCCAGCACCGAATGGGTTAGGGTTCCAGGGTCCTATAATTCACCCCTCCACTTT.

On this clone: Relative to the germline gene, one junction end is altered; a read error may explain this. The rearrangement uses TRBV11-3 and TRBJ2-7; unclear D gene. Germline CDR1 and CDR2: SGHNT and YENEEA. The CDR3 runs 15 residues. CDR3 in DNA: TGTGCCAGCACCCCCGACTCCCAGAGCTCCTACGAGCAATACTTC. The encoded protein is CASTPDSQSSYEQYF.

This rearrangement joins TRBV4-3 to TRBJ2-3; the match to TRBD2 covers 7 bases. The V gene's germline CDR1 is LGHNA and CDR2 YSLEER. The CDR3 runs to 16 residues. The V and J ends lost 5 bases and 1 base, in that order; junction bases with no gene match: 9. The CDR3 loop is CASSSNGGVGTDTQYF. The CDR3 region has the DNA TGCGCCAGCAGCTCCAATGGGGGGGTAGGCACAGATACGCAGTATTTT.

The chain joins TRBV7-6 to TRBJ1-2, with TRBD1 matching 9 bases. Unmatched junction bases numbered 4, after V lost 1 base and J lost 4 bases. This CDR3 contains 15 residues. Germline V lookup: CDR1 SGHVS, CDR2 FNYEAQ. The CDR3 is CASSLGTGGAYGYTF. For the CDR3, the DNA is TGTGCCAGCAGCTTAGGTACAGGGGGCGCCTATGGCTACACCTTC.

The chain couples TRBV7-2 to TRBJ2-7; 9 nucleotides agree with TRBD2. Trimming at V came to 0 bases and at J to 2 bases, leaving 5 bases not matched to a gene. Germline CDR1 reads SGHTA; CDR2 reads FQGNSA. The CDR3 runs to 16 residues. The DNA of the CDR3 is TGTGCCAGCAGCTTAGCTGTCGCTAGCGGGACCTACGAGCAGTACTTC. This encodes CASSLAVASGTYEQYF.

CDR3 sequence: CASSQVGQGSHTEAFF. As DNA, the CDR3 is TGTGCCAGCAGCCAAGTAGGACAGGGAAGCCACACTGAAGCTTTCTTT. The chain employs TRBV4-2 and TRBJ1-1, with TRBD1 identical over 8 bases. This CDR3 is 16 amino acids long. Germline-derived CDR1 and CDR2 are LGHNA and YNFKEQ. Unmatched junction bases numbered 7, after V lost 1 base and J lost 3 bases.

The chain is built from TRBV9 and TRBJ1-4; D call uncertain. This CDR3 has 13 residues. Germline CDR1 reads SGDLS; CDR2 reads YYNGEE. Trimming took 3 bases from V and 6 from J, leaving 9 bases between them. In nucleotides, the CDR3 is TGTGCCAGCAGCGCCTCGACCGATGAAAAACTGTTTTTT. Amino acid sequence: CASSASTDEKLFF.

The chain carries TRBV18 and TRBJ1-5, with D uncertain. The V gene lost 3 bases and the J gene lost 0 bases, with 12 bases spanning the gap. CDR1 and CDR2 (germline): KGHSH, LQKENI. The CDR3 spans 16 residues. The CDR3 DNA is TGTGCCAGCTCACCGTTGGGAGCCTCTAGCAATCAGCCCCAGCATTTT. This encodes CASSPLGASSNQPQHF.

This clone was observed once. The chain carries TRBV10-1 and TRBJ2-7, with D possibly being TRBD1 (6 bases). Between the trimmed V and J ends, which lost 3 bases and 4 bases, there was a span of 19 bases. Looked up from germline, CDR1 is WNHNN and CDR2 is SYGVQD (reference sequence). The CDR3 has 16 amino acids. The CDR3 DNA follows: TGCGCCAGCAGTGAACCACCCACCGACAGGTGTTACGAGCAGTACTTC. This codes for CASSEPPTDRCYEQYF.